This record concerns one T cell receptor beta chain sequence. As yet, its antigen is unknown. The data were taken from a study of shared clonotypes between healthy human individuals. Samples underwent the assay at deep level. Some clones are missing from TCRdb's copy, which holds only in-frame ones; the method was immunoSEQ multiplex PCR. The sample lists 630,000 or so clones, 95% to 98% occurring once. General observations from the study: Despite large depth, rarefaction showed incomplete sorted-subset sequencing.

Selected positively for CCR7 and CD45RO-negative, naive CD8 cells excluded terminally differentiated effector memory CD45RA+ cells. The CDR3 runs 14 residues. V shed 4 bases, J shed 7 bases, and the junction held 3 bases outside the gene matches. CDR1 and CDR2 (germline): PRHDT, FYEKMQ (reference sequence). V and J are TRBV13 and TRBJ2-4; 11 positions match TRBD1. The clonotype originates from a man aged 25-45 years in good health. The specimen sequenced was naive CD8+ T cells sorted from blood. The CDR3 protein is CASSSWDRGNIQYF. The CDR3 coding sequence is TGTGCCAGCAGCTCTTGGGACAGGGGGAACATTCAGTACTTC.